These 10 T cell receptor beta chains share one sample of origin, sequenced in a study of early stage breast cancer tumors. Only in-frame clones appear in the TCRdb table, and some are missing; sequencing was by immunoSEQ multiplex PCR. Of tens of thousands of clones detected, roughly 80% appear once; the ten largest clones hold 3.5%. Sequences were obtained from blood. The receptors derive from a person in their sixties with breast cancer.

The chain recombines TRBV29-1 with TRBJ1-1, with D tentatively TRBD1 (5 bases). The CDR3 spans 13 residues. CDR1 is SQVTM, CDR2 ANQGSEA, per germline. Deletions cut 5 bases from V and 4 bases from J, with 14 bases between. The DNA for the CDR3 is TGCAGCGTTTTAGGGGATAGAGTCACTGAAGCTTTCTTT. Translating gives CSVLGDRVTEAFF. The variable domain in full, completed from reference TRBV29-1 and TRBJ1-1, reads SAVISQKPSRDICQRGTSLTIQCQVDSQVTMMFWYRQQPGQSLTLIATANQGSEATYESGFVIDKFPISRPNLTFSTLTVSNMSPEDSSIYLCSVLGDRVTEAFFGQGTRLTVV.

The genes are TRBV7-9 and TRBJ2-5, with 8 nucleotides matching TRBD2. The CDR3 sequence is 16 residues long. The J segment lost 4 bases and the V segment lost 5 bases, leaving 12 bases of the junction unmatched. Germline CDR1 is SEHNR and CDR2 is FQNEAQ (reference sequence). Written as DNA, the CDR3 is TGTGCCAGCAGCCCCCGGGGCCGGGAGGGCCGAGAGACCCAGTACTTC. Translating gives CASSPRGREGRETQYF.

The V and J genes are TRBV5-1 and TRBJ2-1; 7 bases match TRBD1. V lost 4 bases, J lost 1 base, and 2 bases stayed unmatched. This CDR3 spans 14 amino acids. The V gene's germline CDR1 is SGHRS and CDR2 YFSETQ. This CDR3 is CASSPDRSYNEQFF. The CDR3 DNA follows: TGCGCCAGCAGCCCGGACAGGTCCTACAATGAGCAGTTCTTC.

This sequence joins TRBV20-1 and TRBJ1-1; maybe TRBD1 (5 bases). There are 11 residues in the CDR3. V was clipped by 6 bases and J by 11 bases, with 16 bases between them. Germline-derived CDR1 and CDR2 are DFQATT and SNEGSKA (reference sequence). The CDR3 sequence: CSATRWEGAFF. CDR3 nucleotide sequence: TGCAGTGCCACCAGGTGGGAGGGGGCTTTCTTT.

The chain has TRBV18 and TRBJ2-1, with unresolved D. The CDR3 has 15 residues. V dropped 1 base and J dropped 0 bases, with 7 bases sitting between them. Per germline, CDR1 KGHSH and CDR2 LQKENI. CDR3 bases: TGTGCCAGCTCACCACGGTGGGGCTCCTACAATGAGCAGTTCTTC. Translated, it gives CASSPRWGSYNEQFF.

The CDR3, as DNA: TGTGCCAGCAGCCCAAGACAGGGGACGAACACTGAAGCTTTCTTT. Translated, it gives CASSPRQGTNTEAFF. The rearrangement uses TRBV9 and TRBJ1-1, with 8 bases lining up with TRBD1. This CDR3 contains 15 residues. Germline V gives CDR1 SGDLS, CDR2 YYNGEE. The ends lost 4 bases at V and 1 base at J; junction bases unmatched: 6.

The CDR3 DNA is TGCAGCGTTGAAATCGGGGAATACGGCTACACCTTC. This encodes CSVEIGEYGYTF. The chain couples TRBV29-1 to TRBJ1-2, with D unclear. The CDR3 is 12 residues long. Germline values: CDR1 SQVTM, CDR2 ANQGSEA. V lost 2 bases, J lost 8 bases, and 12 bases lay in between.

Here the CDR3 reads CASGPVGNTIYF. CDR3 bases: TGTGCCAGCGGGCCCGTAGGAAACACCATATATTTT. The chain joins TRBV7-9 to TRBJ1-3, with unresolved D. The V gene's germline CDR1 is SEHNR and CDR2 FQNEAQ (reference sequence). Trimming took off 8 bases at V and 4 bases at J, with 9 bases between the two ends. The CDR3 extends over 12 amino acids.

This clone appeared a few times. Distinct nucleotide sequences in the sample also encode this CDR3. The chain has TRBV5-1 and TRBJ1-2; D is possibly TRBD1 (5 bases). Trimming took off 4 bases at V and 2 bases at J, with 12 bases between the two ends. Looked up from germline, CDR1 is SGHRS and CDR2 is YFSETQ. The CDR3 has 14 amino acids. The CDR3 sequence is CASSLGTANYGYTF. The CDR3 DNA is TGCGCCAGCAGCCTGGGGACTGCGAACTATGGCTACACCTTC.

This chain uses TRBV2 with TRBJ2-1; no reliable D call. Germline-derived CDR1 and CDR2 are SNHLY and FYNNEI. CDR3 length: 11 amino acids. Trimming shortened V by 2 bases and J by 8 bases, and 4 bases separated the two germline ends. The CDR3 here is CASSERDEQFF. As DNA, the CDR3 is TGTGCCAGCAGTGAAAGGGATGAGCAGTTCTTC.